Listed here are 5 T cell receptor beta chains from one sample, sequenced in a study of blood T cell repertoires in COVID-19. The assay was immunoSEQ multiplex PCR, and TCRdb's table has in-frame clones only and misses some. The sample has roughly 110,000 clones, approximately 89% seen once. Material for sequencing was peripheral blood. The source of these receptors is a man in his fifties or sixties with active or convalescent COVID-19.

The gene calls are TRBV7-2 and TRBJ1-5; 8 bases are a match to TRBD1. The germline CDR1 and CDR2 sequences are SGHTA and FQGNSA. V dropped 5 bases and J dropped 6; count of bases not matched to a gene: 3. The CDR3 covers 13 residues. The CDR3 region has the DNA TGTGCCAGCAGCCGCCAGGGGGCTCAGCCCCAGCATTTT. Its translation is CASSRQGAQPQHF.

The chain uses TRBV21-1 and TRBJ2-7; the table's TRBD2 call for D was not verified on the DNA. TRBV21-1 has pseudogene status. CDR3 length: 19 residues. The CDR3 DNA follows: TGTGCCAGCAGCTCCGGGTATAACTCGCCTAGCGGGAGTAAATACGAGCAGTACTTC. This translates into CASSSGYNSPSGSKYEQYF.

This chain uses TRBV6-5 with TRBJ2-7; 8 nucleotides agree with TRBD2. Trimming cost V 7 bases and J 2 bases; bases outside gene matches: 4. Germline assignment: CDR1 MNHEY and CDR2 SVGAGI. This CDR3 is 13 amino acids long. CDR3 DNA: TGTGCCAGCAACAGCGGGAGTACCTACGAGCAGTACTTC. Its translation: CASNSGSTYEQYF.

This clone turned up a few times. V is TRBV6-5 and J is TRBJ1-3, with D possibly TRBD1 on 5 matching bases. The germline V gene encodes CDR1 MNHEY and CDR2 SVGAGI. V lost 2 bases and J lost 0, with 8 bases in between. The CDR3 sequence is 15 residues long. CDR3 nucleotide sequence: TGTGCCAGCAGTTACCAGACAGACTCTGGAAACACCATATATTTT. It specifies CASSYQTDSGNTIYF.

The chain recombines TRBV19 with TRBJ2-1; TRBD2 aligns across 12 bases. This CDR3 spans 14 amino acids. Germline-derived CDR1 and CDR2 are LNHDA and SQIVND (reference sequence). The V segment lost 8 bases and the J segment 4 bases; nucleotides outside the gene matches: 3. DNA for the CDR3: TGTGCCAGTGCTAGCGGGAGGGGATACAATGAGCAGTTCTTC. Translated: CASASGRGYNEQFF.